Listed here is a single T cell receptor (beta chain). This clone appeared a few times. What this receptor recognizes is not known. Base qualities are missing; no much larger clone stands one base away. Genomic DNA was extracted from sorted cells for sequencing of the TCRbeta CDR3 region. The immunoSEQ Assay was used for sequencing of TCRbeta CDR3 regions. Not all clones reach the TCRdb copy of this immuneACCESS table, which keeps in-frame sequences only. Checked studies attribute under half of the gap to unresolved V genes and leave the rest unexplained. This sample lists 45,000 to 55,000 clones; 85% to 95% were detected once. The top ten clones comprise approximately 12% of the sample. The data were obtained in a study of OX40 agonist ivuxolimab in advanced cancers. In terms of the full investigation: Ivuxolimab was a fully human IgG2 agonistic monoclonal antibody targeting the costimulatory receptor OX40 (CD134). Intravenous ivuxolimab was administered to patients every 2 weeks at six dose levels: 0.01, 0.1, 0.3, 1.5, 3 and 10 mg/kg. Among the 52 dose-escalation patients, some 19 had hepatocellular carcinoma, 15 melanoma, 9 renal cell carcinoma and 9 head and neck cancer. A male proportion of 70% to 90% and a mean age of approximately 58 years, ranging from roughly 20 to 80, were recorded for the dose-escalation cohort. Patients were allowed to have had prior anti-PD-1, anti-PD-L1 or anti-CTLA-4 therapy, and approximately 37% of the dose-escalation patients had been treated with checkpoint inhibitors. Partial responses occurred in three dose-escalation patients, of whom one had hepatocellular carcinoma and two had cutaneous melanoma. The point of sequencing TCRbeta in the periphery was to test whether ivuxolimab changed TCR sequence diversity and drove clonal T-cell expansion. The paper covers the monotherapy dose-escalation part of the phase I ivuxolimab trial, which included N of about 56 patients.

Here is what the overall study found, with its caveats: On average, CD8+ T cells showed more expanded clones than CD4+ T cells after ivuxolimab. At doses of 0.1 to 3.0 mg/kg, clonal expansion of both CD4+ and CD8+ blood T cells was observed from baseline to week 6. In partial responders in the 0.1-3.0 mg/kg groups, normalized peripheral clonal expansion was found to be among the lowest, especially among CD8+ T cells. Which antigens the clonally expanded peripheral T cells were specific for was not determined. Low levels of normalized T-cell clonal expansion were also seen in some patients who did not respond.

Patients with a history of autoimmune disease or receiving systemic immunosuppression were excluded from the trial. Peripheral blood for TCR sequencing was drawn from every dose cohort at baseline, at cycle 4 day 1 and at cycle 7 day 1. The samples were taken from a phase I, first-in-human, multicenter, open-label dose-escalation trial of ivuxolimab. Adults with locally advanced or metastatic melanoma, renal cell, hepatocellular, or head and neck squamous cell carcinoma were enrolled in the trial. Before TCR sequencing, CD4+ T cells and CD8+ T cells were sorted from peripheral blood as separate populations. This specimen was CD4+ or CD8+ T cells sorted from blood, taken in a trial of the OX40 agonist ivuxolimab. This clonotype originated in an adult with an advanced solid tumor such as melanoma, head and neck, liver or kidney cancer.

For the CDR3, the sequence is CASTYRDPANEQYF. The sequenced DNA is TGTGCCAGCACCTACCGGGACCCCGCAAACGAGCAGTACTTC. The chain couples TRBV6-5 to TRBJ2-7; the D call is tentative, TRBD1 or TRBD2, as each matches 5 bases. CDR1 and CDR2 are read off the germline V gene as MNHEY and SVGAGI. Inclusive of the bounding cysteine and phenylalanine, the CDR3 is 14 residues long. Just CDR3 DNA is preserved here, 42 bases in frame from base 1. V is pared back by 7 bases and J by 5 bases, with 18 bases lying between the germline termini.